This T cell receptor (beta chain) came from a study of cytomegalovirus exposure and HLA in healthy donors (dated by TCRdb to the late 2010s). Background on the whole study: An earlier analysis of several hundred of the donors reported more than 250 Gb of sequence data and some 120 million unique TCR beta sequences from 150 million to 200 million T cells. The study profiled the T cell repertoires of hundreds of subjects by immunosequencing and related them to cytomegalovirus serostatus. In an earlier analysis of about 590 of the donors, high-throughput TCR beta sequencing was used to judge whether each TCR beta V gene segment behaved as functional or pseudogenic. A later genetic analysis took genome-wide SNP genotypes for about 55% of the 666 donors and used that subset as a discovery cohort. In addition to the first cohort of several hundred subjects, a separate validation cohort of 120 different subjects was used. Of the roughly 410 genotyped donors, over 80% were placed in the genetic ancestry cluster associated with self-reported Caucasian donors. The study was designed to test whether signatures of past pathogen exposure could be identified by cataloging public T cell receptors. Across approximately 420 genotyped donors of the cohort, an average of about 220,000 unique TCR beta nucleotide sequences per donor were sequenced, and 15% to 20% of those sequences were non-productive. Roughly five DR-DQ haplotypes were handled as single units for association and clustering because linkage in the cohort was strong. Every discovery cohort repertoire had been produced on one sequencing platform. A later analysis re-examined previously published TCR beta repertoires from about 670 donors and added high-resolution HLA genotyping to investigate patterns of TCR occurrence. In the later analysis, no new phenotypic data were used to find candidate immune exposures; instead, reliance was placed on TCR beta sequences and their occurrence across donors. The number of typed donors differed by locus: roughly 620-640 for A, B, C, DRB1 and DQB1; approximately 530 for DQA1; approximately 600 for DPA1; and some 470 for DPB1. Donor age, sex, ethnicity and CMV serostatus were compiled alongside the repertoire data. HLA typing included class I and class II loci at four-digit resolution. An early release that covered approximately 600 HLA-typed donors contained 300 to 350 gigabases of sequencing data and 85 million to 100 million unique TCR sequences. To predict cytomegalovirus infection status, the study brought together high-throughput TCR immunosequencing, statistical association of individual TCRs with disease status, and machine learning.

In regard to this clone: The antigen it binds to is not known. Qualities for individual bases were not recorded, and no much larger clone is one base off.

Inclusive of the bounding cysteine and phenylalanine, the CDR3 is 13 residues long. The entry retains the CDR3 DNA only, 39 bases that are in frame from base 1. The junction shows trimming of 3 bases on V and 4 bases on J, plus 11 bases between the germline ends. Taken from the germline V gene, the CDR1 and CDR2 loops are SGDLS and YYNGEE. Preparation of the library involved the immunoSEQ multiplex PCR assay. For the multiplex PCR, a mixture combining 60 forward primers for TCR Vbeta segments and 13 reverse primers for TCR Jbeta segments was used. The CDR3 region of rearranged TCR beta genes was amplified from genomic DNA by a multiplex PCR assay. On the Illumina HiSeq System, the amplified TCR beta libraries were sequenced as 87-base-pair reads. On the study's bioinformatics: Across the 500 to 750 repertoires, a later analysis counted 80 million or so unique TCR beta chains, around 11 million of which were shared by at least two donors. Raw reads were error-corrected and collapsed into unique sequences with a nearest-neighbor algorithm that merged closely related sequences to remove PCR and sequencing errors. To assign V, D and J gene segments, CDR3 sequences were aligned to IMGT reference sequences. Each retained sequence needed at least a six-nucleotide match to both a V gene segment and a J gene segment. A rearrangement was called productive if the CDR3 had no stop codons and remained in frame with V and J, and every other rearrangement was called non-productive. Following IMGT convention, CDR3 was defined as the stretch from the second conserved V-encoded cysteine up to the conserved J-encoded phenylalanine. In an earlier analysis of 587 of the donors, sequences lacking an unambiguous match to a single V gene segment were excluded. In an earlier analysis of 587 of the donors, V segments were called functional above 56.7% productive rearrangements and were called segregating when the between-donor standard deviation exceeded 5%. A statistical classification framework was built to diagnose cytomegalovirus status from the catalog of TCR beta chain sequences. In a later analysis, V and J genes were assigned by comparing TCR nucleotide sequences against IMGT/GENE-DB human TR gene sequences. A later analysis assigned CDR3 sequences and most-parsimonious VDJ recombination scenarios with the TCRdist pipeline. A later analysis defined each TCR beta chain by its CDR3 amino acid sequence plus V-gene family, and excluded reads lacking a unique V-gene family. A later analysis removed 450 to 600 highly shared, low-generation-probability nucleotide sequences to deal with suspected cross-contamination and a sequencing artifact. For each public chain, a later analysis derived a clonal expansion index from normalized ranks of inferred template counts within each repertoire. In a later analysis, generation probabilities were computed using a VDJ recombination model fitted to out-of-frame rearrangements, and the results were checked against IGoR. A later analysis scored TCR-TCR, TCR-HLA and TCR-CMV co-occurrence with hypergeometric tests, applying a repertoire-size bias correction to TCR pairs. In a later analysis, false discovery rates were estimated by permuting HLA or CMV assignments 20 times. In a later analysis, co-occurring TCRs were grouped using DBSCAN, with TCRdist sequence similarity added in when clustering inside HLA-allele-positive subsets. Co-occurrence clustering excluded repertoires with fewer than 30,000 or more than 120,000 public chains, plus five with anomalous nucleotide sharing. TCRdb took over this immuneACCESS table, retaining in-frame rearrangements with V and J assigned. Such tables are incomplete; in checked studies, under half of the missing clones stem from an unresolved V gene, and the remainder is unexplained. The V and J calls and clone size are taken from that table; D and trimming were inferred from the DNA. The sample profile shows 170,000 or so clones; 82% of them were found once. The top ten clonotypes cover about 0.5% of the sample.

General conclusions and limits of the study: Compared with the roughly 700-donor mean, donors in an Asian-associated ancestry cluster had fewer N-insertions in productive TCRs, according to a later genetic analysis. In an earlier analysis of some 500 of the donors, most TCR beta V segments appeared in productive rearrangements about 87% or about 30% of the time, broadly matching IMGT annotations. The sequencing pipeline was judged likely to have produced a cluster of highly shared sequence variants as a technical artifact. Correlated functional status among segregating V segments might be attributable to linkage disequilibrium, but an unknown experimental factor could not be ruled out. Presence/absence analyses assumed roughly uniform sequencing depth across donors, an assumption that may not hold. In vitro tests confirmed that a few of the cytomegalovirus-associated TCR beta chains recognize cytomegalovirus antigens. Assigning TCR associations to individual alleles was difficult when HLA alleles, especially DR and DQ, strongly co-occurred. Most TCR sequences were seen in very few donors, while some public TCRs were found in many individuals. In both the original and validation cohorts, the classifier was reported to diagnose cytomegalovirus status with high specificity and sensitivity. A further reported finding was that TCR beta sequences accurately predicted the HLA-A and HLA-B alleles for most subjects in the first cohort. CMV serostatus was the only immune exposure information available for the cohort. A later analysis associated about 18,000 TCR beta sequences with specific HLA alleles at a false discovery rate of 0.05. The study gave a list of more than 150 TCR beta chains associated with cytomegalovirus. This cohort had only TCR beta chains sequenced, and the lack of alpha or paired-chain data limited which features could be detected. In a later analysis, several top co-occurrence clusters were reported to appear linked to parvovirus B19, influenza, CMV and Epstein-Barr virus. According to a later analysis, TCR association rates differed among HLA loci, with DRB1 alleles showing the most associated TCRs and HLA-C alleles showing the fewest. Because HLA typing was missing for some donors at each locus, association tests included only the typed subset. V-gene and J-gene trimming of TCR beta chains was associated with a missense DCLRE1C variant in a later genetic analysis, and the association was replicated in an independent cohort. Most CMV-associated TCR beta chains appeared to be HLA-restricted in a later analysis, and the HLA associations seemed to be driven largely by CMV exposure. The earlier analysis of fewer than 750 of the donors excluded over 15 rarely observed V segments, including chromosome 9 orphons, because counts were too low. The authors suggested that the approach could potentially be generalized to other disease states and immunological phenotypes. Some IMGT-functional V segments, including TRBV6-2 and TRBV6-3, could not be told apart with the 87-base-pair reads, so those segments were excluded. Compared with equally common non-associated chains, HLA-associated TCR beta chains in a later analysis were more clonally expanded and had lower generation probabilities.

In total, 630 or so healthy bone marrow donors made up the cohort. All cohort members were sampled while nominally healthy, although unrecorded immune exposures were likely present. The donor was CMV seronegative and belonged to the group of around 400 seronegative cohort members. Each donor provided a peripheral blood sample, and peripheral blood mononuclear cells were used for TCR beta sequencing. The Qiagen DNeasy Blood Extraction Kit was used to extract genomic DNA from the blood cell samples. The receptor was isolated from a woman aged 45-65 years in good health and CMV-seronegative. Sequencing was done on a sample of PBMCs. The chain links TRBV9 with TRBJ2-7; no D gene is confidently identified. Read as DNA, the sequence is TGTGCCAGCAGCGGCCTTTTAGATTACGAGCAGTACTTC. Protein translation: CASSGLLDYEQYF.